The 14 T cell receptor beta chains below were found in one sample sequenced in a study of shared clonotypes between healthy human individuals. TCRdb's copy holds only in-frame clones and misses some; the assay was immunoSEQ multiplex PCR. The data hold more than 2,000,000 clones, with approximately 92% observed a single time. Sequencing was performed on naive CD4+ T cells sorted from blood. Subset here: CD45RA+ positively selected. The origin of the receptors is a man younger than 35 in good health.

The chain carries TRBV29-1 and TRBJ1-1; D unclear. Germline CDR1 and CDR2: SQVTM and ANQGSEA. The ends were cut back, 7 bases at V and 3 bases at J, with 21 bases in the middle. The CDR3 has 15 residues. CDR3 amino acids: CSAWAGGGRDTEAFF. The CDR3 DNA reads as TGCAGCGCCTGGGCGGGCGGCGGGAGGGACACTGAAGCTTTCTTT. The complete variable domain, with remaining parts taken from reference TRBV29-1 and TRBJ1-1, reads SAVISQKPSRDICQRGTSLTIQCQVDSQVTMMFWYRQQPGQSLTLIATANQGSEATYESGFVIDKFPISRPNLTFSTLTVSNMSPEDSSIYLCSAWAGGGRDTEAFFGQGTRLTVV.

This clone is a singleton in its sample. The CDR3 DNA reads TGTGCCACCGGGGGCGGATCGAACACCGGGGAGCTGTTTTTT. Amino acid sequence: CATGGGSNTGELFF. The chain recombines TRBV10-3 with TRBJ2-2; tentatively, D is TRBD1 or TRBD2 (6 bases each). CDR1 is ENHRY, CDR2 SYGVKD, per germline. V was clipped by 10 bases and J by 0 bases, with 12 bases between them. The CDR3 covers 14 residues.

V usage is TRBV6-6 and J usage is TRBJ1-3; D is unclear. Trimming left V 2 bases short and J 0 bases short, with 5 bases between. CDR3 length: 14 residues. Per germline, CDR1 MNHNY and CDR2 SVGAGI (reference sequence). CDR3 loop: CASSYRASGNTIYF. Here the CDR3 DNA reads TGTGCCAGCAGTTACAGGGCCTCTGGAAACACCATATATTTT.

The chain recombines TRBV27 with TRBJ2-7; D is unresolved. The CDR3 spans 13 residues. Deletions cut 4 bases from V and 0 bases from J, with 7 bases between. Germline V gives CDR1 MNHEY, CDR2 SMNVEV (reference sequence). The CDR3 DNA is TGTGCCAGCAGTTGGAAAACCTCCTACGAGCAGTACTTC. This translates into CASSWKTSYEQYF.

The chain carries TRBV19 and TRBJ2-7; the D gene is possibly TRBD1 (6 bases). Germline lookup yields CDR1 LNHDA and CDR2 SQIVND (reference sequence). The CDR3 consists of 15 residues. V lost 2 bases to trimming and J lost 4 bases, with 15 bases between them. CDR3 sequence reads: CASSIRAGEGYEQYF. The CDR3 bases are TGTGCCAGTAGTATAAGGGCAGGGGAAGGGTACGAGCAGTACTTC.

Note on this clone: The same CDR3 arises from other DNA sequences in this sample as well. This chain uses TRBV20-1 with TRBJ2-7; the D is unclear. The CDR3 is 8 amino acids. V was cut by 7 bases and J by 7 bases, with 5 bases left in between. The germline CDR1 and CDR2 sequences are DFQATT and SNEGSKA (reference sequence). The CDR3 loop reads CSVGEQYF. As DNA, the CDR3 is TGCAGTGTTGGTGAGCAGTACTTC.

This clone was seen a single time. The rearrangement joins TRBV5-1 to TRBJ2-5; tentatively, D is TRBD1 (5 bases). The V end was cut by 7 bases, the J end by 5 bases, with 15 bases between. Per the germline V gene, CDR1 is SGHRS and CDR2 is YFSETQ. The CDR3 has 13 amino acids. The CDR3 is CASDKGSEETQYF. The CDR3 DNA is TGCGCCAGCGACAAGGGGTCGGAGGAGACCCAGTACTTC.

The genes are TRBV7-2 and TRBJ1-1; 7 nucleotides align to TRBD1. Germline V lookup: CDR1 SGHTA, CDR2 FQGNSA. Trimming cost V 6 bases and J 4 bases; bases outside gene matches: 8. The CDR3 is 14 amino acids. In DNA, the CDR3 is TGTGCCAGCAGTTTCAGGGGGGTAAGCACTGAAGCTTTCTTT. Its protein product is CASSFRGVSTEAFF.

This chain connects TRBV7-2 to TRBJ1-5; 7 bases are shared with TRBD1. The CDR3 totals 14 residues. The V gene end was trimmed by 5 bases and the J gene end by 6 bases; junction bases not matched to a gene: 7. CDR1 and CDR2 (germline): SGHTA, FQGNSA. CDR3 amino acids: CASSTGTVSQPQHF. In DNA, the CDR3 is TGTGCCAGCAGCACCGGGACAGTGAGTCAGCCCCAGCATTTT.

The chain combines TRBV6-1 with TRBJ1-1; D remains unclear. Germline V gives CDR1 MNHNS, CDR2 SASEGT. V lost 4 bases to trimming and J lost 0 bases, with 9 bases between them. The CDR3 is 14 residues long. The CDR3 reads CASSVEDLNTEAFF. The CDR3 bases are TGTGCCAGCAGTGTCGAGGACTTGAACACTGAAGCTTTCTTT.

The chain carries TRBV5-1 and TRBJ2-3; 7 nucleotides line up with TRBD2. Germline CDR1 SGHRS, CDR2 YFSETQ. The CDR3 sequence is 13 residues long. The V and J ends lost 6 bases and 7 bases, in that order; junction bases with no gene match: 8. The CDR3 is CASKRDIANTQYF. For the CDR3, the DNA is TGCGCCAGCAAGCGGGATATTGCGAATACGCAGTATTTT.

The chain has TRBV6-1 and TRBJ2-1; 11 bases are a match to TRBD2. This CDR3 has 15 amino acids. Looked up from germline, CDR1 is MNHNS and CDR2 is SASEGT. J lost 6 bases, V lost 3 bases, and 4 bases had no gene match. The CDR3 region is CASSDGLAGSNEQFF. CDR3 nucleotide sequence: TGTGCCAGCAGTGACGGACTAGCGGGCAGCAATGAGCAGTTCTTC.

This chain links TRBV12-2 with TRBJ2-3; no check of the table's D call, TRBD1, against the DNA was made. TRBV12-2 is termed a pseudogene. The CDR3 has 14 residues. Here the CDR3 DNA reads TGTGCAAGTCGCTATCGGTCAGGGGCAGATACGCAGTATTTT. Amino acids: CASRYRSGADTQYF.

The chain recombines TRBV5-1 with TRBJ2-5; D call uncertain. Germline values: CDR1 SGHRS, CDR2 YFSETQ. V was pared by 3 bases and J by 2 bases, with 11 bases between. The CDR3 is made up of 14 amino acids. The CDR3 coding sequence is TGCGCCAGCAGCTATTTTTCCAGTCAAGAGACCCAGTACTTC. This encodes CASSYFSSQETQYF.